This T cell receptor beta chain was identified in a study of T cells in tumors after PD-1 blockade. Trimming at V came to 4 bases and at J to 1 base, leaving 7 bases not matched to a gene. This CDR3 is built from 20 residues. Germline V CDR1 and CDR2: MGHRA, YSYEKL. TCRdb's copy holds only in-frame clones and misses some; the assay was immunoSEQ multiplex PCR. The sample lists about 20,000 clones; about three quarters were seen once. V and J are TRBV4-1 and TRBJ2-6; 16 bases map to TRBD2. The receptor comes from a human donor with basal cell carcinoma. Specimen: PBMCs, collected before anti-PD-1 treatment. The CDR3 loop reads CASSLGLAGGRRSGANVLTF. The CDR3 bases are TGCGCCAGCAGCCTGGGACTAGCGGGGGGGCGTAGGTCTGGGGCCAACGTCCTGACTTTC.